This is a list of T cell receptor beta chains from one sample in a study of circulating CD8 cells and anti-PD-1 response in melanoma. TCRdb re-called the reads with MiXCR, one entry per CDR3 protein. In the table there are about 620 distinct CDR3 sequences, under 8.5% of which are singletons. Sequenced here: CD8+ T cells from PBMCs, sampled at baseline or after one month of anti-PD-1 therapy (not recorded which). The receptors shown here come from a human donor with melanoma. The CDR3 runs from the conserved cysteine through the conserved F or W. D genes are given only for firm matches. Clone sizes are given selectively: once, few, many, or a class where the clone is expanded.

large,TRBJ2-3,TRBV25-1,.,TGTGCCAGCGGATGGGGCACAGATACGCAGTATTTT,CASGWGTDTQYF
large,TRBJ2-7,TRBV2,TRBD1,TGTGCCAGCAGCCAGTATACCGGGACAGGGCCCTACGAGCAGTACTTC,CASSQYTGTGPYEQYF
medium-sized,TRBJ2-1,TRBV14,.,TGTGCCAGCAGCCAAGGGAATGAGCAGTTCTTC,CASSQGNEQFF
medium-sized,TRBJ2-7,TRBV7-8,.,TGTGCCAGCAGCCCTCCCGGCTACACCTACGAGCAGTACTTC,CASSPPGYTYEQYF
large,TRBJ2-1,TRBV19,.,TGTGCCAGTAGTATGCTAGCGAGTTACAATGAGCAGTTCTTC,CASSMLASYNEQFF
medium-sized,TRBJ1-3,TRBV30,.,TGTGCCTGGAAAGGCTCTGGAAACACCATATATTTT,CAWKGSGNTIYF
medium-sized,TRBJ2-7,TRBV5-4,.,TGTGCCAGCAGCTTTAAAGGGGTCTACGAGCAGTACTTC,CASSFKGVYEQYF
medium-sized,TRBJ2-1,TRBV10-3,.,TGTGCCATCAGTGGAATAGGTAGGGAATGGATTTGGAATGAGCAGTTCTTC,CAISGIGREWIWNEQFF
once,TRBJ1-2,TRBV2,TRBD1,TGTGCCGTCAACAGGGGAGGTGGCTACACCTTC,CAVNRGGGYTF
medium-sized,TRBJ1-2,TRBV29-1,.,TGCAGCGGGGGAGAGGACTATGGCTACACCTTC,CSGGEDYGYTF
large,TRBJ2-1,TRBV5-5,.,TGTGCCAGCAGCTCTGTGAGGGAGCAGTTCTTC,CASSSVREQFF
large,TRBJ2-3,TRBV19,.,TGTGCCAGTAGTATTCGGCCCTATACGCAGTATTTT,CASSIRPYTQYF
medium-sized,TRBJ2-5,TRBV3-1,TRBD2,TGTGCCAGCACGGCGGGGGATCAAGAGACCCAGTACTTC,CASTAGDQETQYF
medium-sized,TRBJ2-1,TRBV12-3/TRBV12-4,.,TGTGCCAGCAGCCAGGGGTTAAAGCAGTTCTTC,CASSQGLKQFF
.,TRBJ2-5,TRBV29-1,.,TGCAGCGTTGAAGATCGGGACATATCGGAGACCCAGTACTTC,CSVEDRDISETQYF
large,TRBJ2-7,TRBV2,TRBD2,TGTGCCAGCAGTGAAAGTTCGGGGGGCTACGAGCAGTACTTC,CASSESSGGYEQYF
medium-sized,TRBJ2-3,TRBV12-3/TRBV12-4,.,TGTGCCAGCACCGGACAGAGCACAGATACGCAGTATTTT,CASTGQSTDTQYF
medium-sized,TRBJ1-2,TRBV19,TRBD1,TGTGCCACCAGGGACAGGTCCTATGGCTACACCTTC,CATRDRSYGYTF
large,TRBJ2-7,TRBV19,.,TGTGCCAGTAGTATGGATCGGGGGGCGGCCTTCTACGAGCAGTACTTC,CASSMDRGAAFYEQYF
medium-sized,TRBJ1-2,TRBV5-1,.,TGCGCCAGCAGCGTGGGGGCTAACTATGGCTACACCTTC,CASSVGANYGYTF